Each of the 28 T cell receptor beta chains below was sequenced from the same sample in a study of PD-1 blockade in classical Hodgkin lymphoma. Generated by immunoSEQ multiplex PCR, the TCRdb table keeps only in-frame clones and is missing some. This sample carries 12,000 or so clones, about four fifths of them seen once, and the ten largest clones take approximately 37%. No patient escaped relapse after autologous stem cell transplantation, and brentuximab vedotin exposure varied. PBMCs, once thawed, yielded CD8+ T cells isolated by magnetic negative selection. The sample consisted of CD8+ T cells from blood, taken at baseline. The receptor source for this set is a human donor with classical Hodgkin lymphoma.

V usage is TRBV4-1 and J usage is TRBJ2-5; 9 nucleotides align to TRBD1. This CDR3 contains 14 residues. After removal of 3 bases from V and 3 bases from J, the junction contained 2 bases not matched to a gene. Germline-derived CDR1 and CDR2 are MGHRA and YSYEKL. In DNA form, the CDR3 reads TGCGCCAGCAGCCATCGGACAGGGGAAGAGACCCAGTACTTC. Protein sequence: CASSHRTGEETQYF.

The gene calls are TRBV5-6 and TRBJ1-2; 8 bases are a match to TRBD1. Germline V CDR1 and CDR2: SGHDT, YYEEEE. This CDR3 has 16 amino acids. The V segment lost 0 bases and the J segment 4 bases; nucleotides outside the gene matches: 8. CDR3 in DNA: TGTGCCAGCAGCTTGGTCGGACAGGGAGTCGGCTATGGCTACACCTTC. Amino acids: CASSLVGQGVGYGYTF.

The gene calls are TRBV15 and TRBJ2-1, with D unresolved. The CDR3 runs to 14 residues. Germline CDR1 reads LNHNV; CDR2 reads YYDKDF (reference sequence). Trimming cost V 3 bases and J 3 bases, with 9 bases left between them. The CDR3 nucleotides are TGTGCCACCAGCAGCGCGCGCTTCTACAATGAGCAGTTCTTC. Protein product: CATSSARFYNEQFF.

The rearrangement joins TRBV7-9 to TRBJ2-3, with D uncertain. The ends were cut back, 2 bases at V and 5 bases at J, with 2 bases in the middle. CDR1 and CDR2 from the germline V gene are SEHNR and FQNEAQ (reference sequence). CDR3 length: 11 residues. DNA of the CDR3: TGTGCCAGCAGCTTAAAAGATACGCAGTATTTT. Its translation is CASSLKDTQYF.

The V call is TRBV4-1, the J call TRBJ2-2, with unresolved D. Germline V CDR1 and CDR2: MGHRA, YSYEKL. The CDR3 is 13 residues long. The ends were cut back, 0 bases at V and 8 bases at J, with 7 bases in the middle. The CDR3 here is CASSQDRAGELFF. As DNA, the CDR3 is TGCGCCAGCAGCCAAGACCGAGCGGGGGAGCTGTTTTTT.

V gene TRBV13 combines with J gene TRBJ2-1; TRBD2 agrees at 7 bases. The CDR3 is 19 amino acids. Germline lookup yields CDR1 PRHDT and CDR2 FYEKMQ (reference sequence). V lost 5 bases and J lost 8; bases outside the gene matches: 24. The CDR3 bases are TGTGCCAGCAGCACCCCTGCGGGTCTAGCGGAGGCCCCGGACTATGAGCAGTTCTTC. Amino acids: CASSTPAGLAEAPDYEQFF.

This chain's CDR3 is CASSLGAGNTEAFF. In DNA form, the CDR3 reads TGCGCCAGCAGCTTGGGAGCGGGGAACACTGAAGCTTTCTTT. The chain links TRBV5-1 to TRBJ1-1, with unresolved D. The germline V gene has CDR1 SGHRS and CDR2 YFSETQ. V lost 0 bases and J lost 1, with 7 bases in between. The CDR3 runs 14 residues.

This sequence joins TRBV19 and TRBJ2-7; D is possibly TRBD1 or TRBD2 (5 bases each). CDR1 is LNHDA and CDR2 is SQIVND in the germline V gene (reference sequence). The CDR3 runs to 14 residues. V was trimmed by 5 bases and J by 4 bases, leaving 15 bases between them. The CDR3 DNA reads TGTGCCAGTAGTCCGCTCGGGGCAGGTTACGAGCAGTACTTC. Translated, it gives CASSPLGAGYEQYF.

This chain joins TRBV7-9 and TRBJ2-1; D is possibly TRBD2 (5 bases). V was shortened by 4 bases and J by 0 bases, with 22 bases between the two germline ends. Germline-derived CDR1 and CDR2 are SEHNR and FQNEAQ (reference sequence). The CDR3 runs to 19 residues. CDR3 nucleotides: TGTGCCAGCAGCTCCAGTCGGACGGAAAAGGGAGCCTCCTACAATGAGCAGTTCTTC. It yields the protein CASSSSRTEKGASYNEQFF.

This clone has just one count. The chain has TRBV6-5 and TRBJ1-1; D is possibly TRBD1 (6 bases). CDR3 size: 16 residues. CDR1 is MNHEY and CDR2 is SVGAGI in the germline V gene. The germline V and J ends were trimmed by 2 bases and 1 base, with 14 bases remaining between them. This CDR3 is CASSYNRGPWNTEAFF. CDR3 DNA: TGTGCCAGCAGTTACAACCGGGGGCCGTGGAACACTGAAGCTTTCTTT.

This chain's CDR3 is CASSPSGRYEQYF. CDR3 DNA: TGTGCCAGCAGCCCCAGCGGGAGATACGAGCAGTACTTC. This chain links TRBV7-7 with TRBJ2-7; 8 bases align to TRBD2. Trimming at V came to 5 bases and at J to 4 bases, leaving 4 bases not matched to a gene. CDR1 and CDR2 (germline): SSHAT, FNYEAQ (reference sequence). There are 13 residues in the CDR3.

V and J are TRBV7-9 and TRBJ2-7; 9 nucleotides agree with TRBD2. Losses at the gene ends were 5 bases for V and 2 bases for J; bases not matched to a gene: 10. CDR1 is SEHNR, CDR2 FQNEAQ, per germline (reference sequence). The CDR3 loop spans 16 amino acids. In nucleotides, the CDR3 is TGTGCCAGCAGCCAAGGGATAGCGGGAGAAGCCTACGAGCAGTACTTC. Residues: CASSQGIAGEAYEQYF.

The chain combines TRBV7-2 with TRBJ2-1; 13 bases are shared with TRBD2. The V segment lost 5 bases and the J segment 6 bases; nucleotides outside the gene matches: 4. In germline, CDR1 is SGHTA, CDR2 FQGNSA. The CDR3 contains 15 residues. The CDR3 coding sequence is TGTGCCAGCAGCGTAACTAGCGGGAGGGCCAATGAGCAGTTCTTC. Translated: CASSVTSGRANEQFF.

The genes are TRBV10-2 and TRBJ2-7; D gene ambiguous. Trimming stripped 6 bases from V and 0 bases from J, with 15 bases between. The CDR3 covers 15 residues. Germline values: CDR1 WSHSY, CDR2 SAAADI. The DNA of the CDR3 is TGCGCCAGCAGAACGAGTGGCAGTTCCTCCTACGAGCAGTACTTC. Encoded protein: CASRTSGSSSYEQYF.

The gene calls are TRBV4-3 and TRBJ2-6; D not resolved. The CDR3 covers 13 residues. V lost 1 base, J lost 8 bases, and 6 bases lay in between. In germline, CDR1 is LGHNA, CDR2 YSLEER. The chain's CDR3 is CASSQALTNVLTF. The DNA for the CDR3 is TGCGCCAGCAGCCAAGCCCTGACCAACGTCCTGACTTTC.

This rearrangement joins TRBV28 to TRBJ2-2, with 7 positions matching TRBD2. CDR1 is MDHEN, CDR2 SYDVKM, per germline. The V and J ends lost 0 bases and 4 bases, in that order; junction bases with no gene match: 11. The CDR3 has 18 residues. The DNA for the CDR3 is TGTGCCAGCAGTTTATGGGGTCGTCTAGCGGCCGCCACCGGGGAGCTGTTTTTT. Protein product: CASSLWGRLAAATGELFF.

As for this clone: Other nucleotide sequences from this sample produce the same CDR3. CDR3 residues: CASSLTSGKYNEQFF. The DNA for the CDR3 is TGTGCCAGCAGCTTGACTAGCGGGAAATACAATGAGCAGTTCTTC. The chain combines TRBV7-2 with TRBJ2-1, with TRBD2 matching over 11 bases. The CDR3 totals 15 residues. The germline V gene encodes CDR1 SGHTA and CDR2 FQGNSA. V lost 3 bases, J lost 4 bases, and 2 bases stayed unmatched.

The V gene is TRBV10-3, the J gene TRBJ2-1, with 8 positions matching TRBD2. Looked up from germline, CDR1 is ENHRY and CDR2 is SYGVKD. This CDR3 region has 14 residues. Trimming cost V 2 bases and J 6 bases; bases outside gene matches: 3. The DNA for the CDR3 is TGTGCCATCAGTGAGCCAGGACTAGCCAATGAGCAGTTCTTC. Translated: CAISEPGLANEQFF.

The genes are TRBV5-6 and TRBJ1-5, with no clear D. Trimming stripped 1 base from V and 0 bases from J, with 17 bases between. CDR3 size: 18 residues. Germline V gene lookup returns CDR1 SGHDT and CDR2 YYEEEE. In DNA, the CDR3 is TGTGCCAGCAGCTTGTCTTTTACTGGGGATCATAGCAATCAGCCCCAGCATTTT. Its protein is CASSLSFTGDHSNQPQHF.

This clone was seen just once. The genes are TRBV9 and TRBJ2-3; D not certain. The germline V gene encodes CDR1 SGDLS and CDR2 YYNGEE. CDR3 length: 17 amino acids. V shed 0 bases and J shed 4 bases, with 18 bases lying between them. CDR3 amino acids: CASSVEGWGIGADTQYF. In nucleotides, the CDR3 is TGTGCCAGCAGCGTAGAGGGTTGGGGTATTGGGGCAGATACGCAGTATTTT. The entire variable domain, with the rest obtained from reference TRBV9 and TRBJ2-3, is as follows: DSGVTQTPKHLITATGQRVTLRCSPRSGDLSVYWYQQSLDQGLQFLIQYYNGEERAKGNILERFSAQQFPDLHSELNLSSLELGDSALYFCASSVEGWGIGADTQYFGPGTRLTVL.

The chain combines TRBV7-9 with TRBJ2-1; unclear D gene. The CDR3 runs to 11 residues. V shed 7 bases and J shed 8 bases, with 9 bases lying between them. Germline loops: CDR1 SEHNR, CDR2 FQNEAQ (reference sequence). CDR3 nucleotide sequence: TGTGCCAGCACCTTTGGTGATGAGCAGTTCTTC. Translation gives CASTFGDEQFF.

This clone was seen once. V and J are TRBV7-9 and TRBJ1-3; TRBD1 is a possible D gene (6 bases). V was shortened by 3 bases and J by 1 base, with 10 bases between the two germline ends. The CDR3 is 15 amino acids. Germline CDR1 is SEHNR and CDR2 is FQNEAQ (reference sequence). The CDR3: CASSLTGPSGNTIYF. The CDR3, as DNA: TGTGCCAGCAGCTTGACAGGTCCTTCTGGAAACACCATATATTTT. The full variable domain, in which reference TRBV7-9 and TRBJ1-3 provide the parts outside the CDR3, is DTGVSQNPRHKITKRGQNVTFRCDPISEHNRLYWYRQTLGQGPEFLTYFQNEAQLEKSRLLSDRFSAERPKGSFSTLEIQRTEQGDSAMYLCASSLTGPSGNTIYFGEGSWLTVV.

J is TRBJ1-1 and V is TRBV29-1; D uncertain. Trimming removed 4 bases from V and 1 base from J, with 4 bases in between. This CDR3 is built from 11 residues. The germline V gene has CDR1 SQVTM and CDR2 ANQGSEA. CDR3 coding DNA: TGCAGCGTTGGGGAGAACACTGAAGCTTTCTTT. This gives the protein CSVGENTEAFF. Filled out from reference TRBV29-1 and TRBJ1-1, the complete variable domain reads SAVISQKPSRDICQRGTSLTIQCQVDSQVTMMFWYRQQPGQSLTLIATANQGSEATYESGFVIDKFPISRPNLTFSTLTVSNMSPEDSSIYLCSVGENTEAFFGQGTRLTVV.

The chain employs TRBV10-3 and TRBJ1-1; no clear D gene. V lost 5 bases to trimming and J lost 2 bases, with 9 bases between them. The CDR3 contains 13 residues. Germline lookup yields CDR1 ENHRY and CDR2 SYGVKD. This CDR3 is CAISSKQNTEAFF. The CDR3 DNA sequence: TGTGCCATCAGTTCAAAGCAAAACACTGAAGCTTTCTTT.

V gene TRBV27 combines with J gene TRBJ2-7; D is perhaps TRBD1 (6 bases). CDR3 length: 16 residues. V was trimmed by 5 bases and J by 5 bases, leaving 22 bases between them. CDR1 and CDR2 from the germline V gene are MNHEY and SMNVEV (reference sequence). The CDR3 bases are TGTGCCAGCAGTCGAGTAACAGGGCTCGTCCCCGACGAGCAGTACTTC. Protein: CASSRVTGLVPDEQYF.

This chain connects TRBV2 to TRBJ1-4, with a weak D call TRBD1 (5 bases). V lost 3 bases and J lost 7, with 18 bases in between. The germline V gene has CDR1 SNHLY and CDR2 FYNNEI. There are 16 residues in the CDR3. The CDR3 coding sequence is TGTGCCAGCAGTGATTTTATAGGCCAGGGCGGTGAAAAACTGTTTTTT. Translating it yields CASSDFIGQGGEKLFF.

The CDR3 loop reads CATSRLIAGGGVNEQFF. The CDR3 DNA is TGTGCCACCAGCAGACTGATAGCGGGAGGAGGTGTGAATGAGCAGTTCTTC. This rearrangement joins TRBV15 to TRBJ2-1; 10 bases are a match to TRBD2. The CDR3 loop spans 17 amino acids. Per the germline V gene, CDR1 is LNHNV and CDR2 is YYDKDF (reference sequence). Trimming cost V 2 bases and J 7 bases; bases outside gene matches: 11.

This clone appeared a few times. The V and J genes are TRBV18 and TRBJ1-5; D unresolved. This CDR3 is 11 amino acids long. The V end was cut by 3 bases, the J end by 6 bases, with 3 bases between. From germline, CDR1 is KGHSH and CDR2 LQKENI. In nucleotides, the CDR3 is TGTGCCAGCTCACCGGGTCAGCCCCAGCATTTT. It encodes CASSPGQPQHF.